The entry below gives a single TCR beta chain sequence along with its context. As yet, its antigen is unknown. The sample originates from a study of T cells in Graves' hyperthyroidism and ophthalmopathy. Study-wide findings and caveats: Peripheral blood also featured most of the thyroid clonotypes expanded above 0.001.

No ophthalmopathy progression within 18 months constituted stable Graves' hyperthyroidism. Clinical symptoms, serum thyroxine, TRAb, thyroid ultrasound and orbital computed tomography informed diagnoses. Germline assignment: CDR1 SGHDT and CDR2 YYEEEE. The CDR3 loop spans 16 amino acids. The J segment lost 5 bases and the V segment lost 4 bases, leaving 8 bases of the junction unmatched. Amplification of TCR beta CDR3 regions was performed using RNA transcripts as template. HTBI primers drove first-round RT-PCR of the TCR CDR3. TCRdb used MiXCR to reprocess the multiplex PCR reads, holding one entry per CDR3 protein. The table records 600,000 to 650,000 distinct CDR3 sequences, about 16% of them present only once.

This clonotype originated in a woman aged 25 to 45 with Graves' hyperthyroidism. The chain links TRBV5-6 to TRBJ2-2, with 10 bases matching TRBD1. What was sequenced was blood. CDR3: CASSQTGTGATGELFF. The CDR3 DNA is TGTGCCAGCAGCCAAACCGGGACAGGGGCTACCGGGGAGCTGTTTTTT.